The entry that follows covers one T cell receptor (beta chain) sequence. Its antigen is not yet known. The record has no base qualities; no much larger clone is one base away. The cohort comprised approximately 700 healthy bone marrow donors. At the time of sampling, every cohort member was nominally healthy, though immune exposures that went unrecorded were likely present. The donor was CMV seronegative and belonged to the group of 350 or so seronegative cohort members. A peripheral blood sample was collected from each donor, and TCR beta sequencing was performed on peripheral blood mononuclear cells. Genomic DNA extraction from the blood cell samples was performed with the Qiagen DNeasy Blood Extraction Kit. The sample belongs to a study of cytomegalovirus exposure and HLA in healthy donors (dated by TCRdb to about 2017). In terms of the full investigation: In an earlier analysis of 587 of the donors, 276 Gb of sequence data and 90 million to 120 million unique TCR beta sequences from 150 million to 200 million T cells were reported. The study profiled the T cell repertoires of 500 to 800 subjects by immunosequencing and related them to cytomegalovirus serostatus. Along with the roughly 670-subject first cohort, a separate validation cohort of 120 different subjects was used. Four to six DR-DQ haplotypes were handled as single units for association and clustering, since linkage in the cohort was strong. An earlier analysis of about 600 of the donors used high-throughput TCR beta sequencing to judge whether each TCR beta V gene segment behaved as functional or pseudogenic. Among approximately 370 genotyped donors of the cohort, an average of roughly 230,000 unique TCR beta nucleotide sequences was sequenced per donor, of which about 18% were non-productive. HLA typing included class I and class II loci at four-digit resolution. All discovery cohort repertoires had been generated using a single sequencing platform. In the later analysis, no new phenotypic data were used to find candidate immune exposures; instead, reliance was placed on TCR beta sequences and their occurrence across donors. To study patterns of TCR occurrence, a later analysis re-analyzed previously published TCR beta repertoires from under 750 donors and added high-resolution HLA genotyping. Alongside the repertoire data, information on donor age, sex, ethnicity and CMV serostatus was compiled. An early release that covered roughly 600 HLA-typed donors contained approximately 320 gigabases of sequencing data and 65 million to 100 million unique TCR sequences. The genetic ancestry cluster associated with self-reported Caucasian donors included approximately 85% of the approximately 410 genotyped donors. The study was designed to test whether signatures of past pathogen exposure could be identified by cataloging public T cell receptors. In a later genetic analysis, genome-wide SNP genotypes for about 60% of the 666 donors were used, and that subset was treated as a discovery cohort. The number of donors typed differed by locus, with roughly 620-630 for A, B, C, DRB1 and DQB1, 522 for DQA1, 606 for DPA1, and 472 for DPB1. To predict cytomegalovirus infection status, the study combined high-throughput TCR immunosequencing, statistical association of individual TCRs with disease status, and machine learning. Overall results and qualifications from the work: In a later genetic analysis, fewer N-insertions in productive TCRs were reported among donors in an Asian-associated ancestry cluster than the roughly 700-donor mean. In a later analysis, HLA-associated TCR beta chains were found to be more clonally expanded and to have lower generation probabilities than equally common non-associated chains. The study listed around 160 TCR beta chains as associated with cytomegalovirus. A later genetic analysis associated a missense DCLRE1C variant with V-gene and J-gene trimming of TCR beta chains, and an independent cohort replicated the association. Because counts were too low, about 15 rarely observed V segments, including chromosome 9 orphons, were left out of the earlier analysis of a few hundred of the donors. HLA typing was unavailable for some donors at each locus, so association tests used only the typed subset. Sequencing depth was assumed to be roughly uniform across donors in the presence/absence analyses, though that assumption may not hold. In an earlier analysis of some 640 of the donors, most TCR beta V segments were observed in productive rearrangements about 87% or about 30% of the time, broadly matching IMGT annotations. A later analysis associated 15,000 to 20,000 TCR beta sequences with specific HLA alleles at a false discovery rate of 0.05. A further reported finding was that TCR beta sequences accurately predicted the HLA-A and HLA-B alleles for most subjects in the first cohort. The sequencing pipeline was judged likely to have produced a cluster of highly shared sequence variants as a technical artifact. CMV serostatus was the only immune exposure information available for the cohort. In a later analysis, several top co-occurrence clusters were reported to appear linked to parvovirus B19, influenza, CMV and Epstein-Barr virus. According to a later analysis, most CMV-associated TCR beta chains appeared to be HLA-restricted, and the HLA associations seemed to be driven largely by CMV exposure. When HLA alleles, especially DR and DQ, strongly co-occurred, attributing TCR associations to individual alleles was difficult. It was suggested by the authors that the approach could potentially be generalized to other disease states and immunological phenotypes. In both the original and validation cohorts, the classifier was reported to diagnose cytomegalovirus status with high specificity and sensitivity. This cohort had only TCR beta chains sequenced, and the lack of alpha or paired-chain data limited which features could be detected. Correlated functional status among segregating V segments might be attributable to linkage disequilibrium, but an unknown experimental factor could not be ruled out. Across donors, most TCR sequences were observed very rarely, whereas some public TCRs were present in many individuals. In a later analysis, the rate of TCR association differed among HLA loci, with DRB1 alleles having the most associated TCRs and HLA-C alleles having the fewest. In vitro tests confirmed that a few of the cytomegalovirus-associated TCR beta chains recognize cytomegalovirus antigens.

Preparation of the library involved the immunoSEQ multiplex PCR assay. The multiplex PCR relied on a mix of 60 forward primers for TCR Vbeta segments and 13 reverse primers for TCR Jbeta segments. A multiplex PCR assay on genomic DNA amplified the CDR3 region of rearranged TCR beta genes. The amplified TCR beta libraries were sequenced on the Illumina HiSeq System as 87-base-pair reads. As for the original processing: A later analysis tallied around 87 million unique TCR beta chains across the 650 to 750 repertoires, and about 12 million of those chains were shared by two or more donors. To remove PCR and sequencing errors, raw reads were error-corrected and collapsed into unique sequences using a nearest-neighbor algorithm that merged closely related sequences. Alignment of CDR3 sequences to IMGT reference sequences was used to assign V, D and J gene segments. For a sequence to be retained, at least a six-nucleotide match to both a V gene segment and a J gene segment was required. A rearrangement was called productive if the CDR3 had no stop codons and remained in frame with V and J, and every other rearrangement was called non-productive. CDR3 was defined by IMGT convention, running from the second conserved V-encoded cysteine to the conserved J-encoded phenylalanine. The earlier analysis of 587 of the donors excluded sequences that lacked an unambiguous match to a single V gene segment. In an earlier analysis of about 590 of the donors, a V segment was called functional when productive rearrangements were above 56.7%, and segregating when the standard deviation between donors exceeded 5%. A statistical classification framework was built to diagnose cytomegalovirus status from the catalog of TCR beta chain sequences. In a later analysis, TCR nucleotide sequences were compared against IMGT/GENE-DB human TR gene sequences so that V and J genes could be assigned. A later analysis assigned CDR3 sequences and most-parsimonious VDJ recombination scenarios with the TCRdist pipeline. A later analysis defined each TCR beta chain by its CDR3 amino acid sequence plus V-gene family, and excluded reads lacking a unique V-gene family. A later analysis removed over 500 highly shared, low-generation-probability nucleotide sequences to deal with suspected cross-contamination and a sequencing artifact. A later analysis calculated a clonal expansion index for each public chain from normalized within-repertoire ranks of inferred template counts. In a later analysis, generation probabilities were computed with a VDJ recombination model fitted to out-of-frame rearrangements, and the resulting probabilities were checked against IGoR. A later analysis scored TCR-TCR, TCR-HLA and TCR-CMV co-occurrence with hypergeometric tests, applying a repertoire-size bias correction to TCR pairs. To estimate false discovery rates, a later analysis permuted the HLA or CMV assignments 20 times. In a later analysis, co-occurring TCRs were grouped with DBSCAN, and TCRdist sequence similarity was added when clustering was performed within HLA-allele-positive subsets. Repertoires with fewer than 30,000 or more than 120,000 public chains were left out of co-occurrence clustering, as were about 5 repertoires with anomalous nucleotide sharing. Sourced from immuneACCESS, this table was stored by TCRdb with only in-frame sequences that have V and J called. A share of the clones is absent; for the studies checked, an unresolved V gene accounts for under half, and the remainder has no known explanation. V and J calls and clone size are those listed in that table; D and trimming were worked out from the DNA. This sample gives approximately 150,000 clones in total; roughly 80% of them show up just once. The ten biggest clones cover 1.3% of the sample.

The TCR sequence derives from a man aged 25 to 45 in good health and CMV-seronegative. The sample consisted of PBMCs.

CDR3 region: CASSQGQIRYTF. The DNA sequence is as follows: TGTGCCAGCAGCCAAGGACAGATCCGCTACACCTTC. The rearranged segments are TRBV14 and TRBJ1-2; matching of 5 bases hints at TRBD1 as the D gene. Trimming takes 1 base from V and 9 bases from J, and the germline ends sit 9 bases apart. CDR1 SGHDN and CDR2 FVKESK were looked up in the germline V gene. Its CDR3 holds 12 amino acids, cysteine through phenylalanine. Only the CDR3 region is kept as DNA, spanning 36 bases read in frame from base 1. With the portions outside the CDR3 filled from the reference TRBV14 and TRBJ1-2 genes, the complete variable region becomes EAGVTQFPSHSVIEKGQTVTLRCDPISGHDNLYWYRRVMGKEIKFLLHFVKESKQDESGMPNNRFLAERTGGTYSTLKVQPAELEDSGVYFCASSQGQIRYTFGSGTRLTVV.